These T cell receptor beta chains were read from a single sample in a study of blood T cell repertoires in COVID-19. Assay: immunoSEQ multiplex PCR; the TCRdb copy retains only in-frame clones and omits some. The repertoire holds around 280,000 clones, approximately 90% seen once, with around 5.8% in the top ten. The sequencing sample was made of PBMCs or T cells enriched from blood (not recorded which). These receptors all stem from a woman aged 40 to 50 who had recovered from COVID-19. Each CDR3 is given with its conserved first and last residue. A D gene is named only where the DNA matches it firmly. The size of a clone is reported for some rows only, either as once, few or many, or as a class for expanded clones.

D,J,V,size,DNA,CDR3
-,TRBJ1-1,TRBV4-3,-,TGCGCCAGCAGCCAACTGGTTCGGGACACTGAAGCTTTCTTT,CASSQLVRDTEAFF
TRBD1,TRBJ1-4,TRBV9,-,TGTGCCAGCAGCGCGGACAGGGGGAATGAAAAACTGTTTTTT,CASSADRGNEKLFF
-,TRBJ2-7,TRBV5-1,-,TGCGCCAGCAGCCCGGATAGCACTTCCTACGAGCAGTACTTC,CASSPDSTSYEQYF
TRBD1,TRBJ1-5,TRBV30,few,TGTGCCTGGTCAAACTACCGGGACAGGGGTCAGCCCCAGCATTTT,CAWSNYRDRGQPQHF
TRBD1,TRBJ1-4,TRBV5-1,-,TGCGCCAGCAGCCCCGGGACAGGGGCGGAACTGTTTTTT,CASSPGTGAELFF
-,TRBJ2-1,TRBV7-8,-,TGTGCCAGCAGCCCCGCTCGGGACACAAAGTTCTTC,CASSPARDTKFF
TRBD1,TRBJ2-3,TRBV14,-,TGTGCCAGCAGCCAAGAGAGCTGGACAGGACGTGCAGATACGCAGTATTTT,CASSQESWTGRADTQYF
TRBD2,TRBJ2-1,TRBV29-1,-,TGCAGCGTTGGCGGGAGGGCCTCCTACAATGAGCAGTTCTTC,CSVGGRASYNEQFF
-,TRBJ1-3,TRBV9,-,TGTGCCAGCAGCCAGACAGGTTCTGGAAACACCATATATTTT,CASSQTGSGNTIYF
-,TRBJ2-7,TRBV7-8,once,TGTGCCAGCAGCTCCCGCTACGAGCAGTACTTC,CASSSRYEQYF
-,TRBJ2-1,TRBV3-1/TRBV3-2,-,TGTGCCAGCAGCCAGGGGGCCTCCTACAATGAGCAGTTCTTC,CASSQGASYNEQFF
-,TRBJ2-5,TRBV7-2,-,TGTGCCAGCAGCTTGGGCAGCCTCCGAGAGACCCAGTACTTC,CASSLGSLRETQYF
-,TRBJ2-7,TRBV7-2,-,TGTGCCAGCAGCTTGGAGGGCACGGTCCCCTATGAGCAGTACTTC,CASSLEGTVPYEQYF
-,TRBJ2-2,TRBV2,-,TGTGCCAGCAGTGTCCAACAGGCGAACACCGGGGAGCTGTTTTTT,CASSVQQANTGELFF
-,TRBJ2-7,TRBV11-2,once,TGTGCCAGCAGCCCCCATCTCGGGGGATATTACGAGCAGTACTTC,CASSPHLGGYYEQYF
-,TRBJ2-7,TRBV2,many,TGTGCCAGCAGTGAACTAGGCTACGAGCAGTACTTC,CASSELGYEQYF
TRBD2,TRBJ2-1,TRBV4-3,-,TGCGCCAGCAGCCCATGGACTAGCGGGAGTGAAAGTGAGCAGTTCTTC,CASSPWTSGSESEQFF
-,TRBJ1-2,TRBV28,-,TGTGCCAGCAGTTTACAGACTTATGGCTACACCTTC,CASSLQTYGYTF
-,TRBJ2-7,TRBV28,-,TGTGCCAGCAGTCCCCGAGCGCCGCGTACCTACGAGCAGTACTTC,CASSPRAPRTYEQYF